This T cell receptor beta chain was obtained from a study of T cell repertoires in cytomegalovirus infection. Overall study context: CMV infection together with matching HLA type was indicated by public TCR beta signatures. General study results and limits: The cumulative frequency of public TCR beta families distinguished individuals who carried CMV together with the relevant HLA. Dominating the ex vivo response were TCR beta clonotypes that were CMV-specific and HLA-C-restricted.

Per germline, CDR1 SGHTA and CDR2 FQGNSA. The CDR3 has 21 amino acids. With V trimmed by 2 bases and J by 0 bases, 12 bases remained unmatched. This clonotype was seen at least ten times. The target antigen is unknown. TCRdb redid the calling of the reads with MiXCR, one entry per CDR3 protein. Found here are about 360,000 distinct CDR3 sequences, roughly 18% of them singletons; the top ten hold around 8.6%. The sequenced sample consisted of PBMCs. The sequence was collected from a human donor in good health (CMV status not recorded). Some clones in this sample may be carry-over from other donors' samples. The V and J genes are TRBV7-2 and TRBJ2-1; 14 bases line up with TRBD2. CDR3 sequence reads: CASSLPTLTSGRAHSYNEQFF. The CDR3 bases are TGTGCCAGCAGCTTACCGACTCTGACTAGCGGGAGGGCCCACTCCTACAATGAGCAGTTCTTC.